This TCR beta chain was profiled in a study of CD8+CD57+ T cells in acquired aplastic anemia (dated by TCRdb to between 2017 and 2018). The study in broad terms: On average, sorted CD4+ and CD8+ cells yielded 3.2 ug of extracted DNA, with a range of about 0.19 to 30 ug. Mean read counts for healthy donor samples were about 10.8 million for CD4+ cells and 11 million to 14 million for CD8+ cells. Paper-wide results and their limitations: CD8+ Simpson's diversity did not differ significantly between patients and healthy controls (P=0.060). Roughly 31 CD8+ CDR3 sequences were shared between patients and controls but appeared highly expressed in patients and within their immunodominant clones.

Genomic DNA served as template for TCR beta VDJ combination and CDR3 sequence profiling. An Illumina HiSeq 2000 was used for TCR repertoire sequencing. The authors' pipeline ran thus. Repertoire assessment relied on Simpson's diversity index, CDR3 size and DJ length profiles, and TRBV/TRBJ rearrangement plots. The most abundant DNA sequence in the deep sequencing data was taken as the immunodominant clone. CDR3 amino acid sequences were checked for sharing between subjects and were compared against published repertoires and the VDJdb database. The public reads were run again by TCRdb, first through fastp at Q25 and then through MiXCR, and only productive beta chains were kept. Each CDR3 protein appears once, grouped with its most common genes and DNA. The V and J calls, along with clone size, are taken from TCRdb and not from the paper's own processing. The sample data list some 180,000 distinct CDR3 sequences, and 45% to 50% of these were observed just once. Under 3.5% of the sample lies in the top ten.

In this study, sorted CD4+ and CD8+ T cells from the blood of healthy subjects and of severe aplastic anemia patients had their TCR repertoires deep-sequenced. Ficoll-Paque density gradient centrifugation was used to isolate peripheral blood mononuclear cells. Before DNA extraction, CD4+ and CD8+ T cells were sorted with FACS or magnetic beads. The CDR1 and CDR2 encoded by the germline V gene are KGHDR and SFDVKD. The CDR3 covers 12 residues, taking in both the cysteine and the phenylalanine. Kept here is only the CDR3 DNA, which spans 36 bases and is read in frame from base 1. Trimming takes 5 bases from V and 5 bases from J, and the germline ends sit 7 bases apart. This clonotype was seen only a few times. What antigen it recognizes has not been identified. No clone much larger than this one lies a single base away; base qualities are absent.

This chain is built from TRBV24-1 and TRBJ2-3; 5 matching bases give a weak D call of TRBD1. The sequence derives from a human donor in good health. Sequencing used sorted CD4+, CD8+, or CD8+CD57+ T cells (not recorded which) from PBMCs. The DNA sequence is as follows: TGTGCCACCAGTGTGGGGCTAGATACGCAGTATTTT. The translation is CATSVGLDTQYF.